The 26 T cell receptor beta chains reported below all come from one sample, sequenced in a study of CD8+ T cells in alopecia areata. It was cDNA, reverse transcribed from extracted RNA, that served as the sequencing template. The repertoire was sequenced with immunoSEQ multiplex PCR; TCRdb's copy has only in-frame clones and lacks some. The data show 150,000 or so clones, with around 47% seen just once and over 5.5% held by the top ten. Material for sequencing was CD4+ T cells sorted from blood. The origin of the receptors is a human donor with alopecia areata.

V and J are TRBV29-1 and TRBJ2-3, with 11 nucleotides matching TRBD2. CDR3 size: 14 residues. In germline, CDR1 is SQVTM, CDR2 ANQGSEA. Trimming cost V 5 bases and J 3 bases; bases outside gene matches: 4. The CDR3 here is CSVQLAGATDTQYF. CDR3 nucleotide sequence: TGCAGCGTTCAACTAGCGGGAGCAACAGATACGCAGTATTTT.

The genes are TRBV5-1 and TRBJ2-4; D uncertain. The V end lost 0 bases, the J end lost 5 bases, and 9 bases lay between the germline ends. Germline values: CDR1 SGHRS, CDR2 YFSETQ. This CDR3 region has 14 residues. CDR3 coding DNA: TGCGCCAGCAGCTTGGAAGGGCCTGAAAACATTCAGTACTTC. Protein sequence: CASSLEGPENIQYF.

This chain connects TRBV7-3 to TRBJ2-1; tentatively, D is TRBD1 (5 bases). The CDR3 has 14 residues. Germline CDR1 and CDR2: SGHTA and FQGTGA. Trimming pared 5 bases from V and 6 bases from J, leaving 14 bases between. The CDR3 is CASSPQGFTNEQFF. DNA of the CDR3: TGTGCCAGCAGCCCCCAGGGATTTACCAATGAGCAGTTCTTC.

The genes are TRBV7-2 and TRBJ2-5; 14 nucleotides align to TRBD2. Per the germline V gene, CDR1 is SGHTA and CDR2 is FQGNSA. This CDR3 has 16 residues. V gave up 4 bases and J gave up 3 bases; unmatched junction bases: 4. The CDR3 bases are TGTGCCAGCAGCTCGGGACTAGCGGGAGTGAAAGAGACCCAGTACTTC. This encodes CASSSGLAGVKETQYF. Variable domain in full (rest from reference TRBV7-2 and TRBJ2-5): GAGVSQSPSNKVTEKGKDVELRCDPISGHTALYWYRQSLGQGLEFLIYFQGNSAPDKSGLPSDRFSAERTGGSVSTLTIQRTQQEDSAVYLCASSSGLAGVKETQYFGPGTRLLVL.

This chain uses TRBV2 with TRBJ2-5; 14 nucleotides align to TRBD2. CDR1 and CDR2 (germline): SNHLY, FYNNEI. The length of the CDR3 is 16 residues. J was trimmed by 5 bases and V by 8 bases; bases with no gene match: 10. The chain's CDR3 is CASFETSGRAHETQYF. Written as DNA, the CDR3 is TGTGCCAGCTTTGAGACTAGCGGGAGGGCCCACGAGACCCAGTACTTC. The complete variable domain, with remaining parts taken from reference TRBV2 and TRBJ2-5, reads EPEVTQTPSHQVTQMGQEVILRCVPISNHLYFYWYRQILGQKVEFLVSFYNNEISEKSEIFDDQFSVERPDGSNFTLKIRSTKLEDSAMYFCASFETSGRAHETQYFGPGTRLLVL.

This sequence joins TRBV28 and TRBJ2-1; D might be TRBD2 (6 bases). The germline V gene encodes CDR1 MDHEN and CDR2 SYDVKM. Deletions cut 4 bases from V and 4 bases from J, with 14 bases between. CDR3 length: 15 residues. CDR3 sequence: CASSSAGRIYNEQFF. In nucleotides, the CDR3 is TGTGCCAGCAGTTCAGCGGGTAGAATATACAATGAGCAGTTCTTC.

The chain employs TRBV29-1 and TRBJ1-2, with TRBD1 matching 9 bases. J lost 7 bases, V lost 6 bases, and 15 bases had no gene match. Germline CDR1 and CDR2: SQVTM and ANQGSEA. The CDR3 contains 15 residues. CDR3 residues: CSVGFGQGIPGGYTF. CDR3 nucleotides: TGCAGCGTGGGGTTCGGACAGGGGATACCAGGTGGCTACACCTTC.

The chain carries TRBV29-1 and TRBJ1-5; tentatively, D is TRBD1 (5 bases). The CDR3 runs 13 residues. V lost 8 bases to trimming and J lost 4 bases, with 15 bases between them. Germline CDR1 is SQVTM and CDR2 is ANQGSEA. The CDR3 spells CSFLTQGNQPQHF. The DNA for the CDR3 is TGCAGCTTCCTGACCCAGGGTAATCAGCCCCAGCATTTT.

The chain carries TRBV29-1 and TRBJ2-7; possibly TRBD1 for D (6 bases). Trimming left V 8 bases short and J 5 bases short, with 16 bases between. The germline V gene has CDR1 SQVTM and CDR2 ANQGSEA. This CDR3 is 12 amino acids long. Written as DNA, the CDR3 is TGCAGCTCCCAGGGGCAGGGTAACGAGCAGTACTTC. This translates into CSSQGQGNEQYF.

V usage is TRBV2 and J usage is TRBJ2-5, with 13 positions matching TRBD2. From germline, CDR1 is SNHLY and CDR2 FYNNEI. The CDR3 length is 16 residues. The V and J ends lost 6 bases and 4 bases, in that order; junction bases with no gene match: 8. The CDR3 here is CASSFGLAGVVETQYF. CDR3 nucleotides: TGTGCCAGCAGCTTCGGACTAGCGGGAGTTGTAGAGACCCAGTACTTC.

The rearrangement links TRBV29-1 to TRBJ2-1; no reliable D call. The CDR3 consists of 11 residues. Germline V CDR1 and CDR2: SQVTM, ANQGSEA. Trimming left V 0 bases short and J 9 bases short, with 6 bases between. The CDR3 loop reads CSVEDRAEQFF. CDR3 DNA sequence: TGCAGCGTTGAAGATCGGGCTGAGCAGTTCTTC.

The gene calls are TRBV30 and TRBJ2-3; TRBD2 might be the D (6 bases). CDR1 and CDR2 (germline): GTSNPN, SVGIG (reference sequence). V was pared by 4 bases and J by 4 bases, with 15 bases between. The CDR3 sequence is 14 residues long. For the CDR3, the DNA is TGTGCCTGGACGGGCGGGATGTACTCAGATACGCAGTATTTT. Its protein product is CAWTGGMYSDTQYF. The whole variable domain, filled in from reference TRBV30 and TRBJ2-3, reads SQTIHQWPATLVQPVGSPLSLECTVEGTSNPNLYWYRQAAGRGLQLLFYSVGIGQISSEVPQNLSASRPQDRQFILSSKKLLLSDSGFYLCAWTGGMYSDTQYFGPGTRLTVL.

The chain uses TRBV28 and TRBJ2-5, with D possibly matching TRBD2 (5 bases). The V end lost 5 bases, the J end lost 9 bases, and 19 bases lay between the germline ends. The CDR3 is 14 amino acids. Germline CDR1 and CDR2: MDHEN and SYDVKM. The CDR3 DNA sequence: TGTGCCAGCAGTGCCCCTAGCAGACGGCTATCCCAGTACTTC. Translated, it gives CASSAPSRRLSQYF.

The rearrangement joins TRBV30 to TRBJ2-4; D perhaps matches TRBD2 (6 bases). This CDR3 has 13 amino acids. Germline lookup yields CDR1 GTSNPN and CDR2 SVGIG (reference sequence). With 2 bases removed from V and 11 bases from J, the gap between germline ends came to 16 bases. In DNA form, the CDR3 reads TGTGCCTGGAGTTCCGGGACTTTCAGTCTTCAGTACTTC. This codes for CAWSSGTFSLQYF.

The gene calls are TRBV5-6 and TRBJ2-2; perhaps TRBD1 as D (8 bases). Looked up from germline, CDR1 is SGHDT and CDR2 is YYEEEE. The length of the CDR3 is 16 residues. Trimming cost V 1 base and J 0 bases, with 10 bases left between them. CDR3 residues: CASSLTGGANTGELFF. DNA of the CDR3: TGTGCCAGCAGCTTGACAGGGGGGGCGAACACCGGGGAGCTGTTTTTT.

This clone was seen only a few times. The chain couples TRBV5-1 to TRBJ2-3; D gene uncertain. CDR1 and CDR2 from the germline V gene are SGHRS and YFSETQ. V shed 5 bases and J shed 4 bases, with 17 bases lying between them. The CDR3 loop spans 15 amino acids. The CDR3 region has the DNA TGCGCCAGCAGGGTGGATTTTCGGAGCCCAGATACGCAGTATTTT. It codes for CASRVDFRSPDTQYF.

The chain recombines TRBV10-1 with TRBJ1-1; the D is unclear. This CDR3 has 14 residues. From germline, CDR1 is WNHNN and CDR2 SYGVQD (reference sequence). With 0 bases removed from V and 4 bases from J, the gap between germline ends came to 9 bases. This chain's CDR3 is CASSESSVRTEAFF. The CDR3 nucleotides are TGCGCCAGCAGTGAGTCATCGGTCCGCACTGAAGCTTTCTTT.

This clone was picked up a small number of times. The chain joins TRBV29-1 to TRBJ2-1, with D tentatively TRBD2 (6 bases). This CDR3 comprises 11 residues. With 4 bases removed from V and 9 bases from J, the gap between germline ends came to 10 bases. Germline CDR1 reads SQVTM; CDR2 reads ANQGSEA. Written as DNA, the CDR3 is TGCAGCGTTGCCCCTAGCGTTGAGCAGTTCTTC. Translation gives CSVAPSVEQFF.

The V and J genes are TRBV11-1 and TRBJ1-1, with 10 bases fitting TRBD1. The germline V gene encodes CDR1 SGHAT and CDR2 FQDESV (reference sequence). Germline trimming cut 4 bases from V and 1 base from J; bases unmatched to any gene: 3. CDR3 size: 15 residues. The CDR3 sequence: CASSSRTGGNTEAFF. The CDR3 DNA sequence: TGTGCCAGCAGCTCACGGACAGGGGGGAACACTGAAGCTTTCTTT.

Here the CDR3 reads CASSLTVIKEAFF. The CDR3 nucleotides read TGTGCCAGCAGTTTGACAGTGATAAAAGAAGCTTTCTTT. The chain carries TRBV28 and TRBJ1-1, with D maybe TRBD1 (5 bases). Trimming took off 3 bases at V and 8 bases at J, with 13 bases between the two ends. The CDR3 has 13 residues. Looked up from germline, CDR1 is MDHEN and CDR2 is SYDVKM.

This clone was counted between two and nine times. The J gene is TRBJ1-2, the V gene TRBV29-1; D is ambiguous. The CDR3 covers 11 residues. Germline V CDR1 and CDR2: SQVTM, ANQGSEA. Deletions cut 2 bases from V and 0 bases from J, with 1 base between. CDR3: CSVESNYGYTF. In DNA form, the CDR3 reads TGCAGCGTTGAATCTAACTATGGCTACACCTTC. Looking up the rest from reference TRBV29-1 and TRBJ1-2 gives the full variable domain: SAVISQKPSRDICQRGTSLTIQCQVDSQVTMMFWYRQQPGQSLTLIATANQGSEATYESGFVIDKFPISRPNLTFSTLTVSNMSPEDSSIYLCSVESNYGYTFGSGTRLTVV.

The sample holds a few counts of this clone. The chain links TRBV28 to TRBJ1-1; D call uncertain. Looked up from germline, CDR1 is MDHEN and CDR2 is SYDVKM. Trimming cost V 2 bases and J 7 bases, with 5 bases left between them. The CDR3 totals 11 residues. DNA for the CDR3: TGTGCCAGCAGTTTACGGGGTGAAGCTTTCTTT. This translates into CASSLRGEAFF.

This clone was found many times. The rearrangement uses TRBV28 and TRBJ2-5; 10 nucleotides agree with TRBD2. CDR3 length equals 15 residues. Germline V gives CDR1 MDHEN, CDR2 SYDVKM. J gave up 5 bases and V 8 bases, and 11 bases lay outside the gene matches. The CDR3 sequence is CASRRSSGRRETQYF. The DNA of the CDR3 is TGTGCCAGCCGTCGGAGTAGCGGGAGGCGGGAGACCCAGTACTTC.

This chain uses TRBV29-1 with TRBJ2-1; no definite D call. Trimming pared 1 base from V and 3 bases from J, leaving 7 bases between. The CDR3 is 13 residues long. Germline CDR1 is SQVTM and CDR2 is ANQGSEA. The CDR3 sequence is CSVEGLNYNEQFF. In nucleotides, the CDR3 is TGCAGCGTTGAAGGGCTGAACTACAATGAGCAGTTCTTC.

A note on this clone: Other nucleotide sequences from this sample produce the same CDR3. The chain employs TRBV29-1 and TRBJ2-7; 13 positions match TRBD2. With 5 bases clipped from V and 4 bases from J, the junction kept 2 bases outside the gene matches. CDR3 length: 13 residues. Germline V CDR1 and CDR2: SQVTM, ANQGSEA. This CDR3 is CSVTSGRAYEQYF. The CDR3 DNA sequence: TGCAGCGTTACTAGCGGGAGGGCTTACGAGCAGTACTTC.

This clone has a handful of counts. The chain combines TRBV5-6 with TRBJ1-2; D may be TRBD1 (5 bases). The V gene lost 6 bases and the J gene lost 5 bases, with 17 bases spanning the gap. The germline V gene has CDR1 SGHDT and CDR2 YYEEEE. CDR3 size: 14 residues. In DNA form, the CDR3 reads TGTGCCAGCAACTTTGGGGGACGGAGTTATGGCTACACCTTC. Residues: CASNFGGRSYGYTF.